A selection of T cell receptor beta chains follows, all from one sample in a study of OX40 agonist ivuxolimab in advanced cancers. Clones were read by immunoSEQ multiplex PCR, and TCRdb kept only the in-frame ones, dropping some. The table shows nearly 85,000 clones, with 80% to 90% occurring only once. This specimen was CD4+ or CD8+ T cells sorted from blood, taken in a trial of the OX40 agonist ivuxolimab. All receptors derive from an adult with an advanced solid tumor such as melanoma, head and neck, liver or kidney cancer. Both conserved end residues are part of each CDR3. A D gene is named only where the DNA matches it firmly. Size is stated for part of the rows, as once, few or many counts, or as a class when the clone is expanded.

abundance	v_gene	d_gene	j_gene	CDR3nt	CDR3aa
once	TRBV2	TRBD2	TRBJ2-6	TGTGCCAGCAGTCTACTAGCGGGGGCACCTGGGGCCAACGTCCTGACTTTC	CASSLLAGAPGANVLTF
-	TRBV5-1	-	TRBJ1-2	TGCGCCAGCAGCTTGGGGGGTCCTAGCTATGGCTACACCTTC	CASSLGGPSYGYTF
-	TRBV29-1	-	TRBJ2-3	TGCAGCGCTGACAGTGGGTTTTCCACAGATACGCAGTATTTT	CSADSGFSTDTQYF
once	TRBV6-5	-	TRBJ1-5	TGTGCCAGCCGGGGGGACGGAAATCAGCCCCAGCATTTT	CASRGDGNQPQHF
-	TRBV15	-	TRBJ2-7	TGTGCCACCAGCAGTGGGAGACAGTTTCATTACGGGCAGTACTTC	CATSSGRQFHYGQYF
-	TRBV6-6	TRBD1	TRBJ2-7	TGTGCCAGCAGTACCCTAGACAGGGGGGGCTCCTACGAGCAGTACTTC	CASSTLDRGGSYEQYF
-	TRBV11-2	-	TRBJ2-5	TGTGCCAGCAGCTTCGGGTGGAAAGAGACCCAGTACTTC	CASSFGWKETQYF
once	TRBV7-2	TRBD2	TRBJ2-7	TGTGCCAGCAGCACTAGCGGGGGCCAATACTACGAGCAGTACTTC	CASSTSGGQYYEQYF
-	TRBV6-1	-	TRBJ1-2	TGTGCCAGCAGTGAAATAAGATCTAACTATGGCTACACCTTC	CASSEIRSNYGYTF
-	TRBV5-1	-	TRBJ1-2	TGCGCCAGCAGCTTGACAGCTCCAAGAGGCTACACCTTC	CASSLTAPRGYTF